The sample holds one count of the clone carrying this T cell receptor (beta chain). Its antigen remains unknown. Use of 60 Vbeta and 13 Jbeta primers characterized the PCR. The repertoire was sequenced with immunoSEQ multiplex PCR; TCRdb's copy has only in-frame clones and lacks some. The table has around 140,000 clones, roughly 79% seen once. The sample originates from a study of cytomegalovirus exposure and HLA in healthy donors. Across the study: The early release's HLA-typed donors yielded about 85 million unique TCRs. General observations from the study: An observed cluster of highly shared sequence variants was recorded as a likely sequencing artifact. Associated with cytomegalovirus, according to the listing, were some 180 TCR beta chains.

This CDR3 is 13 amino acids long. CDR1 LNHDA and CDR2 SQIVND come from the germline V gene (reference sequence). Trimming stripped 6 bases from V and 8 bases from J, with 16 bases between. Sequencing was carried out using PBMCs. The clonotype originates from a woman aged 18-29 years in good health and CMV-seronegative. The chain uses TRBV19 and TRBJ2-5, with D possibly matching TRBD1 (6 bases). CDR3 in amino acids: CASRPRGSGTQYF. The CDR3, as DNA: TGTGCCAGTAGGCCTAGGGGGTCGGGAACCCAGTACTTC.